One TCR beta chain is described in this entry. Its cognate antigen is unknown. These data are taken from a study of cytomegalovirus exposure and HLA in healthy donors. Study-level results: Accurate prediction of most subjects' HLA-A and HLA-B alleles from TCR beta sequences was reported. Researchers reported in a later analysis that a missense DCLRE1C variant was tied to TCR beta V- and J-gene trimming. Presence/absence analyses took donor sequencing depth as roughly uniform. Usually a TCR sequence was rare, but some public TCRs were found in many donors.

The PCR employed 60 Vbeta primers together with 13 Jbeta primers. TCRdb's table, derived via immunoSEQ multiplex PCR, lists solely in-frame clones and lacks some. In the table there are 85,000 to 120,000 clones, approximately 87% of which are singletons. Sequencing was carried out using PBMCs. This clonotype was sampled from a man between 40 and 49 years old in good health and CMV-seronegative.

CDR3 DNA: TGCGCCAGCAGCCAAGATAGTCGGGCGGGGAACACTGAAGCTTTCTTT. It codes for CASSQDSRAGNTEAFF. The V and J genes are TRBV4-3 and TRBJ1-1, with D hard to call. This CDR3 region has 16 residues. Germline V lookup: CDR1 LGHNA, CDR2 YSLEER. V was cut by 0 bases and J by 1 base, with 12 bases left in between.